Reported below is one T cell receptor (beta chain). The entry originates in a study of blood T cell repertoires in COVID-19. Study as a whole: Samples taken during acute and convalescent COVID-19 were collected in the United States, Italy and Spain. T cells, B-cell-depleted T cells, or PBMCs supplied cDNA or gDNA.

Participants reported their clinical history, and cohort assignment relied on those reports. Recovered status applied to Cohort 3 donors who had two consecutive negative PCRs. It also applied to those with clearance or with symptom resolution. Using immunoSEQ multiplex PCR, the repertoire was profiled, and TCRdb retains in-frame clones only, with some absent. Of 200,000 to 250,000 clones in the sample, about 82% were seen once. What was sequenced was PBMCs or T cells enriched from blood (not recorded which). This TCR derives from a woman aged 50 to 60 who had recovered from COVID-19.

CDR3 loop: CASSRGQGVGQPQHF. In DNA, the CDR3 is TGCGCCAGCAGCCGGGGACAGGGAGTAGGTCAGCCCCAGCATTTT. The chain carries TRBV4-1 and TRBJ1-5, with 9 bases fitting TRBD1. The CDR3 is 15 amino acids. V lost 4 bases, J lost 6 bases, and 7 bases stayed unmatched. CDR1 is MGHRA and CDR2 is YSYEKL in the germline V gene.